A single sample is the source of the 32 T cell receptor beta chains below, sequenced in a study of patients and donors after allogeneic stem cell transplantation. TCRdb analysed the RT-PCR reads with MiXCR anew, one entry per CDR3 protein. Of around 23,000 distinct CDR3 sequences detected, about 42% appear once; the ten largest clones hold just under 80%. Sequences were obtained from blood, either unsorted or a sorted T cell fraction (not recorded which). Every receptor here comes from a human donor who was either an allogeneic HSCT recipient or a stem cell or donor lymphocyte infusion donor (not recorded which). It is not recorded whose cells these are; they may come from a transplant donor.

This clonotype was found a few times. The rearrangement uses TRBV28 and TRBJ2-1; D uncertain. Germline V gene sequence: CDR1 MDHEN, CDR2 SYDVKM. V was trimmed by 9 bases and J by 3 bases, leaving 15 bases between them. This CDR3 comprises 14 residues. The CDR3 bases are TGTGCCAGTATAGATAGTGGTTTCTACAATGAGCAGTTCTTC. Translation gives CASIDSGFYNEQFF.

This chain uses TRBV20-1 with TRBJ1-1; D not resolved. V gave up 8 bases and J gave up 4 bases, with 14 bases separating them. CDR1 is DFQATT and CDR2 is SNEGSKA in the germline V gene (reference sequence). CDR3 size: 12 residues. The CDR3, as DNA: TGCAGTCCACCCTCGGACGGCACTGAAGCTTTCTTT. This encodes CSPPSDGTEAFF.

This clonotype was counted only a few times. A read error may account for a junction end that differs from germline. This sequence joins TRBV6-5 and TRBJ1-4, with D hard to call. CDR3 length equals 14 residues. Germline V lookup: CDR1 MNHEY, CDR2 SVGAGI. In DNA form, the CDR3 reads TGTGCCAGCAATTACTGGACGGAGAATGAAAAACTGTTTTTT. The encoded protein is CASNYWTENEKLFF.

The chain uses TRBV3-1 and TRBJ2-7; D is undetermined. V was shortened by 0 bases and J by 5 bases, with 5 bases between the two germline ends. The CDR3 has 12 amino acids. Germline loops: CDR1 LGHDT, CDR2 YNNKEL (reference sequence). CDR3 DNA sequence: TGTGCCAGCAGCCAAGAGGGTGACGAGCAGTACTTC. It yields the protein CASSQEGDEQYF.

This rearrangement joins TRBV4-1 to TRBJ1-5; 7 bases agree with TRBD1. Germline CDR1 MGHRA, CDR2 YSYEKL. Trimming at V came to 5 bases and at J to 1 base, leaving 2 bases not matched to a gene. The CDR3 covers 14 residues. CDR3 loop: CASSVQGSNQPQHF. As DNA, the CDR3 is TGCGCCAGCAGCGTACAGGGGAGCAATCAGCCCCAGCATTTT.

The chain links TRBV6-1 to TRBJ1-6; D gene unclear. V gave up 7 bases and J gave up 8 bases, with 15 bases separating them. CDR1 MNHNS and CDR2 SASEGT come from the germline V gene. The CDR3 is 14 amino acids. CDR3 DNA: TGTGCCAGCAACTCCCTGTACGGGGATTCACCCCTCCACTTT. Encoded protein: CASNSLYGDSPLHF.

The chain has TRBV18 and TRBJ1-2; D is unclear. This CDR3 has 14 amino acids. Germline V gene lookup returns CDR1 KGHSH and CDR2 LQKENI. V was cut by 6 bases and J by 5 bases, with 16 bases left in between. The CDR3 DNA reads TGTGCCAGCTCCCTAAAGGAGGGCCCATATGGCTACACCTTC. As protein: CASSLKEGPYGYTF. The whole variable domain, filled in from reference TRBV18 and TRBJ1-2, reads NAGVMQNPRHLVRRRGQEARLRCSPMKGHSHVYWYRQLPEEGLKFMVYLQKENIIDESGMPKERFSAEFPKEGPSILRIQQVVRGDSAAYFCASSLKEGPYGYTFGSGTRLTVV.

The chain has TRBV5-1 and TRBJ2-6, with D unclear. V lost 5 bases to trimming and J lost 2 bases, with 5 bases between them. Germline CDR1 reads SGHRS; CDR2 reads YFSETQ. This CDR3 has 13 residues. CDR3 nucleotides: TGCGCCAGCAGGGGGACTGGGGCCAACGTCCTGACTTTC. As protein: CASRGTGANVLTF.

This clonotype was picked up one time. This chain connects TRBV7-8 to TRBJ1-2; a weak D match, TRBD1 (5 bases). Germline CDR1 reads SGHVS; CDR2 reads FQNEAQ. V was cut by 0 bases and J by 8 bases, with 16 bases left in between. This CDR3 is built from 15 residues. The CDR3 is CASSLAGRTLGGYTF. DNA for the CDR3: TGTGCCAGCAGCTTAGCGGGACGGACCCTCGGGGGCTACACCTTC.

The J gene is TRBJ1-3, the V gene TRBV6-5; 7 bases line up with TRBD1. CDR1 and CDR2 (germline): MNHEY, SVGAGI. The V and J ends lost 2 bases and 2 bases, in that order; junction bases with no gene match: 6. The CDR3 has 16 residues. CDR3: CASSYGAGGTGNTIYF. Written as DNA, the CDR3 is TGTGCCAGCAGTTACGGGGCAGGGGGTACTGGAAACACCATATATTTT.

Concerning this clonotype itself: A much more abundant neighbour one base away suggests this may be a read error. The conserved phenylalanine or tryptophan normally closing the CDR3 is absent here, so this likely arose from a read error. The chain carries TRBV4-1 and TRBJ1-1; TRBD1 aligns across 8 bases. The J segment lost 6 bases and the V segment lost 4 bases, leaving 10 bases of the junction unmatched. The CDR3 has 15 residues. Germline CDR1 is MGHRA and CDR2 is YSYEKL. The chain's CDR3 is CASSLSGQGGSEAFL. In nucleotides, the CDR3 is TGCGCCAGCAGCCTTTCAGGACAGGGCGGATCTGAAGCTTTCTTG.

This chain links TRBV5-6 with TRBJ1-2; D is ambiguous. The V and J ends lost 0 bases and 3 bases respectively, with 6 bases between them. Germline V CDR1 and CDR2: SGHDT, YYEEEE. CDR3 length: 13 amino acids. The CDR3 DNA reads TGTGCCAGCAGCTTGGGTCCCGACTATGGCTACACCTTC. This gives the protein CASSLGPDYGYTF.

The table lists this clonotype with a few counts. V and J are TRBV12-3 or TRBV12-4 and TRBJ2-7; 11 nucleotides align to TRBD1. The J segment lost 4 bases and the V segment lost 5 bases, leaving 7 bases of the junction unmatched. The CDR3 covers 15 residues. DNA for the CDR3: TGTGCCAGCAGTCTGAGGACAGGGGGCCTATACGAGCAGTACTTC. Translating it yields CASSLRTGGLYEQYF.

The J gene is TRBJ1-2, the V gene TRBV7-2, with D maybe TRBD1 (5 bases). Germline V lookup: CDR1 SGHTA, CDR2 FQGNSA. V shed 5 bases and J shed 3 bases, with 16 bases lying between them. This CDR3 has 15 residues. The DNA for the CDR3 is TGTGCCAGCAGCCGACGGGGCCTTGGGGACTATGGCTACACCTTC. This sequence encodes CASSRRGLGDYGYTF.

This clonotype appeared a few times. The gene calls are TRBV20-1 and TRBJ2-3, with D perhaps TRBD1 (5 bases). V dropped 0 bases and J dropped 3 bases, with 16 bases sitting between them. Germline CDR1 is DFQATT and CDR2 is SNEGSKA (reference sequence). This CDR3 spans 16 amino acids. CDR3 in DNA: TGCAGTGCTAGAGATAGTGACAGTCACCTTACAGATACGCAGTATTTT. Its translation is CSARDSDSHLTDTQYF.

The rearrangement uses TRBV5-5 and TRBJ1-1, with 10 bases matching TRBD1. This CDR3 has 15 amino acids. J gave up 5 bases and V 4 bases, and 8 bases lay outside the gene matches. Germline V gene lookup returns CDR1 SGHKS and CDR2 YYEKEE (reference sequence). The CDR3 DNA reads as TGTGCCAGCAGCCATCGACAGGGGGCAGGGACTGAAGCTTTCTTT. Residues: CASSHRQGAGTEAFF. Supplemented by reference TRBV5-5 and TRBJ1-1, the full variable domain reads DAGVTQSPTHLIKTRGQQVTLRCSPISGHKSVSWYQQVLGQGPQFIFQYYEKEERGRGNFPDRFSARQFPNYSSELNVNALLLGDSALYLCASSHRQGAGTEAFFGQGTRLTVV.

The chain carries TRBV7-9 and TRBJ1-4, with 7 bases identical to TRBD1. The CDR3 contains 16 residues. Germline lookup yields CDR1 SEHNR and CDR2 FQNEAQ (reference sequence). The ends lost 11 bases at V and 0 bases at J; junction bases unmatched: 12. The CDR3 is CAHHGGGISTNEKLFF. CDR3 nucleotides: TGTGCCCACCACGGAGGGGGCATCTCAACTAATGAAAAACTGTTTTTT. Drawing the rest from reference TRBV7-9 and TRBJ1-4, the complete variable domain is DTGVSQNPRHKITKRGQNVTFRCDPISEHNRLYWYRQTLGQGPEFLTYFQNEAQLEKSRLLSDRFSAERPKGSFSTLEIQRTEQGDSAMYLCAHHGGGISTNEKLFFGSGTQLSVL.

The chain has TRBV28 and TRBJ1-4, with unresolved D. The CDR3 runs to 15 residues. Germline assignment: CDR1 MDHEN and CDR2 SYDVKM. The V end lost 5 bases, the J end lost 0 bases, and 10 bases lay between the germline ends. The CDR3 nucleotides read TGTGCCAGCAGTCCGGGCGCCTCAACTAATGAAAAACTGTTTTTT. Translation: CASSPGASTNEKLFF.

This clonotype was detected a few times. V gene TRBV12-3 or TRBV12-4 combines with J gene TRBJ1-5; a weak D match, TRBD1 (5 bases). This CDR3 is built from 14 residues. The germline V and J ends were trimmed by 5 bases and 4 bases, with 12 bases remaining between them. DNA of the CDR3: TGTGCCAGCAGTACAACGGGGGAGAATCAGCCCCAGCATTTT. Its translation is CASSTTGENQPQHF.

The rearrangement links TRBV20-1 to TRBJ1-2; unclear D gene. This CDR3 contains 16 residues. Trimming pared 5 bases from V and 5 bases from J, leaving 24 bases between. Germline CDR1 DFQATT, CDR2 SNEGSKA (reference sequence). CDR3 amino acids: CSASLGAIQASYGYTF. CDR3 DNA: TGCAGTGCTTCCCTGGGAGCGATTCAAGCTTCTTATGGCTACACCTTC.

This clonotype was found a few times. V and J are TRBV20-1 and TRBJ2-5, with 7 bases aligning to TRBD2. Germline CDR1 reads DFQATT; CDR2 reads SNEGSKA (reference sequence). The trim removed 1 base at V and 3 bases at J, leaving 8 bases unmatched. The CDR3 has 15 residues. This CDR3 reads CSARVAGEWKETQYF. The CDR3 DNA reads TGCAGTGCTAGAGTGGCGGGAGAATGGAAAGAGACCCAGTACTTC.

V usage is TRBV5-1 and J usage is TRBJ2-7; D uncertain. V gave up 1 base and J gave up 1 base, with 6 bases separating them. The CDR3 sequence is 13 residues long. The germline V gene has CDR1 SGHRS and CDR2 YFSETQ. The CDR3 is CASSLTWSYEQYF. Here the CDR3 DNA reads TGCGCCAGCAGCTTGACATGGTCCTACGAGCAGTACTTC.

The gene calls are TRBV25-1 and TRBJ1-6; D gene unclear. This CDR3 contains 16 residues. Trimming pared 7 bases from V and 0 bases from J, leaving 13 bases between. Germline V gene sequence: CDR1 MGHDK, CDR2 SYGVNS. The chain's CDR3 is CASTGFQSSYNSPLHF. The CDR3 region has the DNA TGTGCCAGCACCGGGTTCCAGAGCTCCTATAATTCACCCCTCCACTTT.

This clonotype was seen a few times. This chain links TRBV5-5 with TRBJ1-1; perhaps TRBD1 as D (6 bases). Germline values: CDR1 SGHKS, CDR2 YYEKEE (reference sequence). The germline V and J ends were trimmed by 7 bases and 0 bases, with 13 bases remaining between them. The CDR3 runs to 14 residues. For the CDR3, the DNA is TGTGCCAGCGGCCGCCAGGGGATGAACACTGAAGCTTTCTTT. Protein: CASGRQGMNTEAFF.

V and J are TRBV5-1 and TRBJ2-5; no firm D call. This CDR3 spans 12 amino acids. Germline V gives CDR1 SGHRS, CDR2 YFSETQ. Trimming took 1 base from V and 2 from J, leaving 3 bases between them. The CDR3 spells CASSLRQETQYF. CDR3 DNA sequence: TGCGCCAGCAGCTTGAGACAAGAGACCCAGTACTTC.

The gene calls are TRBV5-1 and TRBJ1-2; D is unclear. V was shortened by 0 bases and J by 3 bases, with 9 bases between the two germline ends. The CDR3 consists of 14 residues. Germline loops: CDR1 SGHRS, CDR2 YFSETQ. The CDR3 DNA follows: TGCGCCAGCAGCTTGGCAAGGACGGACTATGGCTACACCTTC. It yields the protein CASSLARTDYGYTF.

This chain joins TRBV27 and TRBJ1-5, with D unresolved. This CDR3 spans 14 amino acids. Germline CDR1 reads MNHEY; CDR2 reads SMNVEV (reference sequence). Trimming cost V 1 base and J 1 base, with 5 bases left between them. The chain's CDR3 is CASSLYQSNQPQHF. CDR3 DNA sequence: TGTGCCAGCAGTTTATACCAGAGCAATCAGCCCCAGCATTTT.

The genes are TRBV27 and TRBJ2-1; perhaps TRBD2 as D (6 bases). The CDR3 is 13 residues long. Germline lookup yields CDR1 MNHEY and CDR2 SMNVEV (reference sequence). V lost 4 bases to trimming and J lost 6 bases, with 10 bases between them. The CDR3 is CASSSGRINEQFF. In DNA, the CDR3 is TGTGCCAGCAGTTCCGGGAGAATCAATGAGCAGTTCTTC.

The chain links TRBV5-1 to TRBJ1-4; 9 bases align to TRBD1. J lost 5 bases, V lost 4 bases, and 3 bases had no gene match. CDR1 SGHRS and CDR2 YFSETQ come from the germline V gene. The CDR3 consists of 14 residues. For the CDR3, the DNA is TGCGCCAGCAGCCTTGACAGGGGGAATGAAAAACTGTTTTTT. Translating gives CASSLDRGNEKLFF.

This chain uses TRBV12-3 or TRBV12-4 with TRBJ1-5, with D possibly TRBD1 on 6 matching bases. The CDR3 length is 15 residues. Trimming shortened V by 3 bases and J by 5 bases, and 14 bases separated the two germline ends. The CDR3 sequence is CASSFGQSRDQPQHF. CDR3 coding DNA: TGTGCCAGCAGTTTCGGACAGTCCCGTGATCAGCCCCAGCATTTT.

V and J are TRBV5-1 and TRBJ1-6; TRBD1 matches at 9 bases. The CDR3 covers 17 residues. Germline CDR1 is SGHRS and CDR2 is YFSETQ. With V trimmed by 0 bases and J by 13 bases, 14 bases remained unmatched. The CDR3 sequence is CASSLDARGTGKSPLHF. As DNA, the CDR3 is TGCGCCAGCAGCTTGGACGCCCGCGGGACAGGGAAGTCCCCCCTCCACTTT. The full variable domain, rest sourced from reference TRBV5-1 and TRBJ1-6, is KAGVTQTPRYLIKTRGQQVTLSCSPISGHRSVSWYQQTPGQGLQFLFEYFSETQRNKGNFPGRFSGRQFSNSRSEMNVSTLELGDSALYLCASSLDARGTGKSPLHFGNGTRLTVT.

The V and J genes are TRBV7-9 and TRBJ1-3, with D unclear. V lost 6 bases, J lost 7 bases, and 7 bases lay in between. The CDR3 extends over 11 amino acids. CDR1 and CDR2 (germline): SEHNR, FQNEAQ (reference sequence). For the CDR3, the DNA is TGTGCCAGCAGTGGGGAGAACACCATATATTTT. Its translation is CASSGENTIYF. Full variable domain (rest looked up from reference TRBV7-9 and TRBJ1-3): DTGVSQNPRHKITKRGQNVTFRCDPISEHNRLYWYRQTLGQGPEFLTYFQNEAQLEKSRLLSDRFSAERPKGSFSTLEIQRTEQGDSAMYLCASSGENTIYFGEGSWLTVV.